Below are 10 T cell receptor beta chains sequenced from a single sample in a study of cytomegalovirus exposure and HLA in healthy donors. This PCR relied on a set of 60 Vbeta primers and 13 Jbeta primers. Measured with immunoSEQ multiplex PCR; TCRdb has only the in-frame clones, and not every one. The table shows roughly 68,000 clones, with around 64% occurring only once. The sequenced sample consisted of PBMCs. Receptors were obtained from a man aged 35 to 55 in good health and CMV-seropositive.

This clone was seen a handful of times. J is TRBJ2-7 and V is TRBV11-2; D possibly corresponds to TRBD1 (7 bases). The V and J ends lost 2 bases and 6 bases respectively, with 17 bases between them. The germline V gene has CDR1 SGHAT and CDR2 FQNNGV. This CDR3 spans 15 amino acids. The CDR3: CASSLRGRGAPEQYF. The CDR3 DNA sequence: TGTGCCAGCAGCTTACGTGGCAGGGGGGCTCCCGAGCAGTACTTC.

CDR3 DNA sequence: TGTGCCAGCAACATTCGGGACAGGGCAAGGAACGGGGAGCTGTTTTTT. As protein: CASNIRDRARNGELFF. This rearrangement joins TRBV27 to TRBJ2-2, with 9 nucleotides matching TRBD1. The V and J ends lost 7 bases and 7 bases, in that order; junction bases with no gene match: 13. Per germline, CDR1 MNHEY and CDR2 SMNVEV (reference sequence). This CDR3 spans 16 amino acids.

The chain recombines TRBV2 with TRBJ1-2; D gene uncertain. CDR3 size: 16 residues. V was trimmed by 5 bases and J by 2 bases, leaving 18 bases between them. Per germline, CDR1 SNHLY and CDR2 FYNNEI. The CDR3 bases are TGTGCCAGCAGTTCGAATCCCGGACTGTCGAACTATGGCTACACCTTC. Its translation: CASSSNPGLSNYGYTF.

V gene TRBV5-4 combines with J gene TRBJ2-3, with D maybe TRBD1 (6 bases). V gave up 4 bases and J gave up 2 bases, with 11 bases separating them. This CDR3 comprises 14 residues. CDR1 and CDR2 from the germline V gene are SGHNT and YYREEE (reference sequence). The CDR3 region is CASSQGMDTDTQYF. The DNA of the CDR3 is TGTGCCAGCAGCCAGGGGATGGACACAGATACGCAGTATTTT. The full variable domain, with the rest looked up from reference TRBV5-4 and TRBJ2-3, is ETGVTQSPTHLIKTRGQQVTLRCSSQSGHNTVSWYQQALGQGPQFIFQYYREEENGRGNFPPRFSGLQFPNYSSELNVNALELDDSALYLCASSQGMDTDTQYFGPGTRLTVL.

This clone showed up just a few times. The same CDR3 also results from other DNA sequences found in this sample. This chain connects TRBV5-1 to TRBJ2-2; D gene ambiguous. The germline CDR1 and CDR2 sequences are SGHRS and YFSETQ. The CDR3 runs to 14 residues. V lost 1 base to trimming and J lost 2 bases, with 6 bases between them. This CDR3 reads CASSLTGNTGELFF. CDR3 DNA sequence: TGCGCCAGCAGCTTGACGGGTAACACCGGGGAGCTGTTTTTT.

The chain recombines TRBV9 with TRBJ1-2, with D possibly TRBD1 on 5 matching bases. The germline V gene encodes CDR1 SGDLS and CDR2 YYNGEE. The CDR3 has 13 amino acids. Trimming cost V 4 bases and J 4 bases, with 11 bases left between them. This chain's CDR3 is CASSRGAGYGYTF. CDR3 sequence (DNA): TGTGCCAGCAGCAGGGGAGCGGGCTATGGCTACACCTTC.

The CDR3 protein is CASSQTGQGRNEQFF. The CDR3 nucleotides are TGCGCCAGCAGCCAGACGGGACAGGGGAGGAATGAGCAGTTCTTC. The chain uses TRBV4-1 and TRBJ2-1; TRBD1 agrees at 10 bases. With V trimmed by 3 bases and J by 7 bases, 6 bases remained unmatched. This CDR3 spans 15 amino acids. Germline loops: CDR1 MGHRA, CDR2 YSYEKL.

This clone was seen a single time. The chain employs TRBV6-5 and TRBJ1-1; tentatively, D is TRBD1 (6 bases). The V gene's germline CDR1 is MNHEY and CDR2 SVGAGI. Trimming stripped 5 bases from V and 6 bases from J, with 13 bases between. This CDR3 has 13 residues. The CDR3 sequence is CASSNEQGAEAFF. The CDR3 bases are TGTGCCAGCAGTAACGAACAGGGCGCTGAAGCTTTCTTT.

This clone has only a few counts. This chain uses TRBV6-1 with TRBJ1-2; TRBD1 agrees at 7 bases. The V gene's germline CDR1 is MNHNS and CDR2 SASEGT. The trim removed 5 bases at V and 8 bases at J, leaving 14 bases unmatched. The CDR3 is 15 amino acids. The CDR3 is CASSSPGQRRVGYTF. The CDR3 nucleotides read TGTGCCAGCAGTTCTCCGGGACAGAGGCGGGTCGGCTACACCTTC.

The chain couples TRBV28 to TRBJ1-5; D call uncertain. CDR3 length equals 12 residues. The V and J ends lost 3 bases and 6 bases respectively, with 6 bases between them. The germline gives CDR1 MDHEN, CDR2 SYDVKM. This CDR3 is CASSFSSQPQHF. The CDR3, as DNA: TGTGCCAGCAGTTTCTCTAGTCAGCCCCAGCATTTT.